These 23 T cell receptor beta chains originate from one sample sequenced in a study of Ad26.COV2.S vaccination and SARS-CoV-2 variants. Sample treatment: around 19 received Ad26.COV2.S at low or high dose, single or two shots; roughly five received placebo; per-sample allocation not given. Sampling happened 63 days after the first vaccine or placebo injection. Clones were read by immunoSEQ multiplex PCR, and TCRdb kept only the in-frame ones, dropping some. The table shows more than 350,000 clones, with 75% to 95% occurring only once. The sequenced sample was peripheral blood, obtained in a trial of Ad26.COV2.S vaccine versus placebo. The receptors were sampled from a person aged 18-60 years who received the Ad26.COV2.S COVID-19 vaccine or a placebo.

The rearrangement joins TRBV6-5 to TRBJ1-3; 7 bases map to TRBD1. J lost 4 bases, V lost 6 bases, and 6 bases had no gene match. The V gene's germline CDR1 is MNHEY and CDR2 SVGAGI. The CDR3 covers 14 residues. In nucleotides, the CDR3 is TGTGCCAGCAGAACTACAGGGGTCGGAAACACCATATATTTT. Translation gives CASRTTGVGNTIYF.

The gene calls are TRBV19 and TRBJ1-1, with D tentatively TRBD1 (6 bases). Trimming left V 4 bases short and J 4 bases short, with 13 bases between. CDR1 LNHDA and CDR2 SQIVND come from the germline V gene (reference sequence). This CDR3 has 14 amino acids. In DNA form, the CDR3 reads TGTGCCAGTAGTACCACGGGACACCCCACTGAAGCTTTCTTT. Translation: CASSTTGHPTEAFF.

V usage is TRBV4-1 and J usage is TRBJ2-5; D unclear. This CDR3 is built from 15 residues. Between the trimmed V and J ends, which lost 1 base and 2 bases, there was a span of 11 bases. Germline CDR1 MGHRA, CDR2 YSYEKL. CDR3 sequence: CASSQVENKQETQYF. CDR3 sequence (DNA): TGCGCCAGCAGCCAAGTCGAGAACAAACAAGAGACCCAGTACTTC.

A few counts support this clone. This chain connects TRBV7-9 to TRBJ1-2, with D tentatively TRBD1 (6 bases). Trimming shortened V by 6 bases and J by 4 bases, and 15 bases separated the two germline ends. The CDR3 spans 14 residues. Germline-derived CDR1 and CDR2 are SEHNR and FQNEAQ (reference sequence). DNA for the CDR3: TGTGCCAGCAGTTCGGGACACTCTCTCTATGGCTACACCTTC. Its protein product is CASSSGHSLYGYTF. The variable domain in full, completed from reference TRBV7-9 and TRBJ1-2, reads DTGVSQNPRHKITKRGQNVTFRCDPISEHNRLYWYRQTLGQGPEFLTYFQNEAQLEKSRLLSDRFSAERPKGSFSTLEIQRTEQGDSAMYLCASSSGHSLYGYTFGSGTRLTVV.

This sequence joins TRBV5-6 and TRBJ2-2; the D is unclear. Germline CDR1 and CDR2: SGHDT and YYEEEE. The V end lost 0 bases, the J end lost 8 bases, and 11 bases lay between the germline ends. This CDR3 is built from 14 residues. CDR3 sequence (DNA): TGTGCCAGCAGCTTGGTTGGTAACCCTGGGGAGCTGTTTTTT. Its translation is CASSLVGNPGELFF.

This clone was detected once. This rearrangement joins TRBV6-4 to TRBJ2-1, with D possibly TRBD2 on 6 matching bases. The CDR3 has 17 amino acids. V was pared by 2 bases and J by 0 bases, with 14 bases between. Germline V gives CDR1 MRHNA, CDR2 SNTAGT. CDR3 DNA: TGTGCCAGCAGTGACCGCCGCGGGAAAAGCTCCTACAATGAGCAGTTCTTC. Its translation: CASSDRRGKSSYNEQFF.

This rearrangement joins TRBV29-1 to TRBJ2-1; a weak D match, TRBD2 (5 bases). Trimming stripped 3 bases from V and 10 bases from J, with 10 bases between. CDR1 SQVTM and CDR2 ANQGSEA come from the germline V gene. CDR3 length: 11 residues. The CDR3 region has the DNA TGCAGCGTTGAGGGCAGCGGCGAGCAGTTCTTC. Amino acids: CSVEGSGEQFF.

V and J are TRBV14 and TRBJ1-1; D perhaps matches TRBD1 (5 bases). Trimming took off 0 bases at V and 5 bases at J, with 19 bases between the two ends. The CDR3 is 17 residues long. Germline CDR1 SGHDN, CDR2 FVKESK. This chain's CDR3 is CASSQDLWGEGRTEAFF. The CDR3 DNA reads TGTGCCAGCAGCCAAGATCTTTGGGGGGAGGGGAGGACTGAAGCTTTCTTT.

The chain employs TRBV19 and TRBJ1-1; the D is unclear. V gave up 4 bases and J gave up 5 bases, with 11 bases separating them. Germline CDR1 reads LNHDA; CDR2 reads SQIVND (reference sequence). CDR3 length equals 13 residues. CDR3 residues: CASSTQIWTEAFF. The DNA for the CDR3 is TGTGCCAGTAGTACACAGATCTGGACTGAAGCTTTCTTT.

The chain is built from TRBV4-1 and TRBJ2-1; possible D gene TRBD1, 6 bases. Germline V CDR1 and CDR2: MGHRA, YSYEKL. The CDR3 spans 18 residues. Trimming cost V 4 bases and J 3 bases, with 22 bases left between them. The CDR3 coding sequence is TGCGCCAGCAGCCCGCACAAACTTTCGACAGGTCTCTACAATGAGCAGTTCTTC. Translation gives CASSPHKLSTGLYNEQFF.

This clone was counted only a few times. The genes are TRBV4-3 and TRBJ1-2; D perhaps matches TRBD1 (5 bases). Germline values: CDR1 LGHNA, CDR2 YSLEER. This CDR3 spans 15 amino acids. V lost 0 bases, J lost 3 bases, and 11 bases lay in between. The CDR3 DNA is TGCGCCAGCAGCCAAGATAACAGGATAGACTATGGCTACACCTTC. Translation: CASSQDNRIDYGYTF.

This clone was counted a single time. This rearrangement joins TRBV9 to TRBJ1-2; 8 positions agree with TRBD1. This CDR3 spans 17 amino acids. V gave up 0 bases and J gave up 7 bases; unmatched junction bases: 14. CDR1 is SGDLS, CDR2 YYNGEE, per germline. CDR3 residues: CASSVGAMGGTGGGYTF. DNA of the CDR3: TGTGCCAGCAGCGTAGGAGCAATGGGAGGGACAGGAGGTGGCTACACCTTC.

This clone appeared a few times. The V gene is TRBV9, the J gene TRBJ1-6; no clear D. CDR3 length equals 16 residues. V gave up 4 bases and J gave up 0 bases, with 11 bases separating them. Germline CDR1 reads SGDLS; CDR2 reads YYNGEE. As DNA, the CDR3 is TGTGCCAGCAGCTCCGGACTGAGCTCCTATAATTCACCCCTCCACTTT. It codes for CASSSGLSSYNSPLHF.

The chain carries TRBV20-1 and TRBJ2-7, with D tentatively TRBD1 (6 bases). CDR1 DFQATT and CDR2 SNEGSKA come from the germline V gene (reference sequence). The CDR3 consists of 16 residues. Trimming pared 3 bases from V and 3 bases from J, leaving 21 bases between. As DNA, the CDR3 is TGCAGTGCTAGTTCCCATACAGGGAAAGGGCGCTACGAGCAGTACTTC. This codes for CSASSHTGKGRYEQYF.

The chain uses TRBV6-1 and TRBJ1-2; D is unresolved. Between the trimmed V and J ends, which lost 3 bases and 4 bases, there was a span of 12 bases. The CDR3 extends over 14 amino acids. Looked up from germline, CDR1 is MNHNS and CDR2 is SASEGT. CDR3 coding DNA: TGTGCCAGCAGTGATGTTGTGGGCGGCTATGGCTACACCTTC. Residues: CASSDVVGGYGYTF.

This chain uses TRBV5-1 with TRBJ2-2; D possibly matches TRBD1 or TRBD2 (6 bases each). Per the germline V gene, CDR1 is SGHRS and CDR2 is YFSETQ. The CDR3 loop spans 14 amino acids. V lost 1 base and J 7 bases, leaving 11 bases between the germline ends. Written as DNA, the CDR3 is TGCGCCAGCAGCTTGCGGGGGCTTGACGGGGAGCTGTTTTTT. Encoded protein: CASSLRGLDGELFF.

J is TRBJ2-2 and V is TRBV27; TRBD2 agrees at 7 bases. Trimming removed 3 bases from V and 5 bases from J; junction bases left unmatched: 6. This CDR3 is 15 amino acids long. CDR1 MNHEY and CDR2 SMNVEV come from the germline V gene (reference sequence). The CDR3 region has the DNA TGTGCCAGCAGTTTCATGGCGGGAGTAACCGGGGAGCTGTTTTTT. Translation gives CASSFMAGVTGELFF.

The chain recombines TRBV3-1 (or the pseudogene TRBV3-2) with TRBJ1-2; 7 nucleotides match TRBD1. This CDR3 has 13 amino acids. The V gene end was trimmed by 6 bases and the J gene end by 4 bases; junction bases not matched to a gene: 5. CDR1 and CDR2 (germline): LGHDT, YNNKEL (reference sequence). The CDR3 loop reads CASRKQGSYGYTF. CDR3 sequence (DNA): TGTGCCAGCAGGAAACAGGGGAGCTATGGCTACACCTTC.

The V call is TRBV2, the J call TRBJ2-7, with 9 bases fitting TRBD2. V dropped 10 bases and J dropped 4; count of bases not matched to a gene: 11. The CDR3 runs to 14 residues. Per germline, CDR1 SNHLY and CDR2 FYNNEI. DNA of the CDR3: TGTGCCATCACAGAGCCTAGCGGGACGTACGAGCAGTACTTC. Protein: CAITEPSGTYEQYF.

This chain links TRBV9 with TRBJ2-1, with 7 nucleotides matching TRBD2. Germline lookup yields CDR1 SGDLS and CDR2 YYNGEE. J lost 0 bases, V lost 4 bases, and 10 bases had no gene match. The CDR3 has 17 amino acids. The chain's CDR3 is CASSSPPGGGSYNEQFF. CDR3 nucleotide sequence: TGTGCCAGCAGCTCCCCTCCGGGGGGTGGCTCCTACAATGAGCAGTTCTTC.

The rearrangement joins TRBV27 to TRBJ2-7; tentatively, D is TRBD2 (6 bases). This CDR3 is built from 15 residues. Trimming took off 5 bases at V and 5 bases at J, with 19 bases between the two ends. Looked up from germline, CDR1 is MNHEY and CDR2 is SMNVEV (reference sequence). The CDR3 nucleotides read TGTGCCAGCAGTGGGTGGGGACTCTCGATGGACGAGCAGTACTTC. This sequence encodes CASSGWGLSMDEQYF.

The CDR3 reads CASSPGGTNGNTIYF. DNA of the CDR3: TGTGCCAGCAGCCCCGGAGGAACAAACGGAAACACCATATATTTT. The rearrangement uses TRBV5-5 and TRBJ1-3, with D hard to call. Deletions cut 4 bases from V and 4 bases from J, with 15 bases between. CDR1 is SGHKS and CDR2 is YYEKEE in the germline V gene (reference sequence). CDR3 length: 15 residues.

CDR3 in amino acids: CASSVDFGSGYEQYF. The DNA for the CDR3 is TGTGCCAGCAGCGTAGATTTTGGGTCCGGCTACGAGCAGTACTTC. The V gene is TRBV9, the J gene TRBJ2-7; D gene ambiguous. V dropped 0 bases and J dropped 3 bases, with 13 bases sitting between them. This CDR3 contains 15 residues. Per germline, CDR1 SGDLS and CDR2 YYNGEE.